The present T cell receptor beta chain was sequenced within a study of T cell repertoires in cytomegalovirus infection. In the study overall: Selection of CMV epitopes for the study included recently identified HLA-C-restricted and well-studied HLA-B-restricted ones. It was the public TCR beta signatures that indicated both CMV infection and matching HLA type.

Findings of the study overall: Across the ex vivo response, the dominant clonotypes were HLA-C-restricted CMV-specific TCR beta clonotypes. Summed public TCR beta family frequency identified CMV carriers bearing the relevant HLA.

Per germline, CDR1 SQVTM and CDR2 ANQGSEA. This CDR3 contains 17 residues. V shed 6 bases and J 3 bases; nucleotides not matched to a gene: 12. TCRdb reprocessed the reads via MiXCR and lists one record per CDR3 protein. In the table there are approximately 110,000 distinct CDR3 sequences, under 30% of which are singletons. To note about this clonotype: Its target is not known.

The chain is built from TRBV29-1 and TRBJ2-6; 9 nucleotides agree with TRBD1. This TCR derives from a human donor in good health (CMV status not recorded). Some clones in this sample may be carry-over from other donors' samples. Source: CD8+ T cells from cultured PBMCs, taken from culture after CMV antigen stimulation. For the CDR3, the DNA is TGCAGCGTAATACCGGGACAGGGCGATTTTGGGGCCAACGTCCTGACTTTC. The encoded protein is CSVIPGQGDFGANVLTF. Combining the CDR3 with reference TRBV29-1 and TRBJ2-6 gives the whole variable domain SAVISQKPSRDICQRGTSLTIQCQVDSQVTMMFWYRQQPGQSLTLIATANQGSEATYESGFVIDKFPISRPNLTFSTLTVSNMSPEDSSIYLCSVIPGQGDFGANVLTFGAGSRLTVL.